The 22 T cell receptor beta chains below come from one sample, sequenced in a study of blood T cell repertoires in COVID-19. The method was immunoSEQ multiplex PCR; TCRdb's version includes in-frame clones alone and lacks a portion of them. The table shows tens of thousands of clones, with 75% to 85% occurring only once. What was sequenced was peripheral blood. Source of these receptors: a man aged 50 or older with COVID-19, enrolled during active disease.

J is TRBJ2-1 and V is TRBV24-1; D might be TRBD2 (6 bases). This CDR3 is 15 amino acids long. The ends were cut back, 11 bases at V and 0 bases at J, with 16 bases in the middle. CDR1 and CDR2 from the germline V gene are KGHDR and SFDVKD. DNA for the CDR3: TGTGCCATCGAGATTAGCGGAGGCTCCTACAATGAGCAGTTCTTC. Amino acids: CAIEISGGSYNEQFF.

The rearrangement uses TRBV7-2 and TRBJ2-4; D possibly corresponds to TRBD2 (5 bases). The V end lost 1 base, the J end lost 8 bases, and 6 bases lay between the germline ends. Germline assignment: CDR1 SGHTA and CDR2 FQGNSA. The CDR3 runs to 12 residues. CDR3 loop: CASSLVGDIQYF. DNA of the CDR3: TGTGCCAGCAGCTTAGTCGGGGACATTCAGTACTTC.

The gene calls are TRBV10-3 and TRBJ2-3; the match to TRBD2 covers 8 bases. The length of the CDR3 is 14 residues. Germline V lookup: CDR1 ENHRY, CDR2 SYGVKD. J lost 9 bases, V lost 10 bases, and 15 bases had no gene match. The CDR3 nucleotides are TGTGCCACCGCCCCCGGCGGGGGGAGGAACACGCAGTATTTT. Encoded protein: CATAPGGGRNTQYF.

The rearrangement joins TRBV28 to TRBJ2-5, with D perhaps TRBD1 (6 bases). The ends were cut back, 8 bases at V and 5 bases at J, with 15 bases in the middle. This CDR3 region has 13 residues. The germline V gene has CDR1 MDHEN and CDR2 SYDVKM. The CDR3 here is CASGGVNSETQYF. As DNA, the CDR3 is TGTGCCAGCGGGGGCGTAAACAGTGAGACCCAGTACTTC.

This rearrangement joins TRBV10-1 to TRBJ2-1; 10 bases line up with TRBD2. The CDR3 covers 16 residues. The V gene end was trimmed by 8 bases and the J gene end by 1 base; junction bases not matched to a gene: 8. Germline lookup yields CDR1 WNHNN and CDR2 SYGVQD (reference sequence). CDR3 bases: TGCGCCAGCTTAGCGCCTAGCGGGAGTTCCTACAATGAGCAGTTCTTC. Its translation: CASLAPSGSSYNEQFF.

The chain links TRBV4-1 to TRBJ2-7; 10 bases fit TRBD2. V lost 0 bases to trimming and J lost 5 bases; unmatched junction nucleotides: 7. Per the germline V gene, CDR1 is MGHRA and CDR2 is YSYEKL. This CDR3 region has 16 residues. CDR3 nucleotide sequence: TGCGCCAGCAGCCAAGAGGCGCCTAGCGGGAGTGACGAGCAGTACTTC. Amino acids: CASSQEAPSGSDEQYF.

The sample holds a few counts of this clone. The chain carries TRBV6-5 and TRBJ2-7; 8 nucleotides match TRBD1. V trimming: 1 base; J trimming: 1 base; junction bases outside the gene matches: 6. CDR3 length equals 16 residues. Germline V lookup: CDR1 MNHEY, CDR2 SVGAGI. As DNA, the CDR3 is TGTGCCAGCAGTTACTTGGGCAGGGGGCTTTCCTACGAGCAGTACTTC. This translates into CASSYLGRGLSYEQYF.

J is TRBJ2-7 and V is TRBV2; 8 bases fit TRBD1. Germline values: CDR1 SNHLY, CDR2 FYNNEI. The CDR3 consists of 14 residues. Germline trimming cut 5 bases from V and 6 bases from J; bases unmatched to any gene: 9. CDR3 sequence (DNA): TGTGCCAGCAGTCTGGACAGGGCGGTGCGCGAGCAGTACTTC. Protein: CASSLDRAVREQYF.

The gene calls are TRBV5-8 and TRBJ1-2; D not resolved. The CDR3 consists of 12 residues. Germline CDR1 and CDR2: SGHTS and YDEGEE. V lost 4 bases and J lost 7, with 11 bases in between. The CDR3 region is CASSLRGGGYTF. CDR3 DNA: TGTGCCAGCAGCCTCCGGGGAGGTGGCTACACCTTC.

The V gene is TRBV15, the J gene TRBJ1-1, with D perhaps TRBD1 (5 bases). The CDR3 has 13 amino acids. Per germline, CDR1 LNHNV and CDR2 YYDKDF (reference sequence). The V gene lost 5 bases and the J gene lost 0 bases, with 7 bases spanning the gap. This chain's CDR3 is CATSRGMNTEAFF. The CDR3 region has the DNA TGTGCCACCAGCCGGGGGATGAACACTGAAGCTTTCTTT.

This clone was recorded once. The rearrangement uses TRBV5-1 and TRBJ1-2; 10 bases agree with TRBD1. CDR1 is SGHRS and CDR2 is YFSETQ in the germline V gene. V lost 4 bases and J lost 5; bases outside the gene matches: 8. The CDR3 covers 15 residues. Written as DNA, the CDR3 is TGCGCCAGCAGCCTAGGGACAGGGGCCAAGTATGGCTACACCTTC. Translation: CASSLGTGAKYGYTF.

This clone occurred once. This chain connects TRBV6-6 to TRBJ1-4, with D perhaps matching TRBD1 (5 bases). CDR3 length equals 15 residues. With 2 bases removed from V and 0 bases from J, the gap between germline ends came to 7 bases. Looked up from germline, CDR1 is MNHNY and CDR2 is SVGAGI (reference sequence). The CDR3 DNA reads TGTGCCAGCAGTTACATAGGGGCAACTAATGAAAAACTGTTTTTT. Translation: CASSYIGATNEKLFF.

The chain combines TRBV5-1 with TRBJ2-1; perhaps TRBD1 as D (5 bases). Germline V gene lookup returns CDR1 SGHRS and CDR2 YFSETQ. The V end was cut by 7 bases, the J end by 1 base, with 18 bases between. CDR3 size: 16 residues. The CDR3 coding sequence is TGCGCCAGCGGATTACGACAGCGCAGTTCCTACAATGAGCAGTTCTTC. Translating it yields CASGLRQRSSYNEQFF.

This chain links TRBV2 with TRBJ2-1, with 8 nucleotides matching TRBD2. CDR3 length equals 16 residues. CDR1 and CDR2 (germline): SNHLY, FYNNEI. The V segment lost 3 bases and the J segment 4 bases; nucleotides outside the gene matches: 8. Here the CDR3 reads CASSEVEASGYNEQFF. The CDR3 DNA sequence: TGTGCCAGCAGTGAGGTGGAGGCTAGCGGGTACAATGAGCAGTTCTTC.

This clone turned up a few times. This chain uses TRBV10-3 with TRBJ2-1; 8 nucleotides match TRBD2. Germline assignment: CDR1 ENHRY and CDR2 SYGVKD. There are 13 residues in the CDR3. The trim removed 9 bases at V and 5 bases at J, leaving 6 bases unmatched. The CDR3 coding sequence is TGTGCCATGCGAGCGGGAGAGCACAATGAGCAGTTCTTC. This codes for CAMRAGEHNEQFF.

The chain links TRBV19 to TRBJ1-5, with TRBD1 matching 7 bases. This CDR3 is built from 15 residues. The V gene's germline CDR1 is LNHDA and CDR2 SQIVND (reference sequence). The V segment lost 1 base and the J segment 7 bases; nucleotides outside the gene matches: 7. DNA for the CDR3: TGTGCCAGTAGTATAGGCGCAGGGGGAGGCCAGCCCCAGCATTTT. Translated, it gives CASSIGAGGGQPQHF.

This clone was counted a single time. The CDR3 region is CASSQDRVLTFF. As DNA, the CDR3 is TGTGCCAGCTCCCAAGACAGGGTGTTAACTTTCTTT. The V call is TRBV18, the J call TRBJ1-1; the match to TRBD1 covers 7 bases. The length of the CDR3 is 12 residues. In germline, CDR1 is KGHSH, CDR2 LQKENI. The junction had 10 bases not matched to a gene; V was cut back by 6 bases and J by 12 bases.

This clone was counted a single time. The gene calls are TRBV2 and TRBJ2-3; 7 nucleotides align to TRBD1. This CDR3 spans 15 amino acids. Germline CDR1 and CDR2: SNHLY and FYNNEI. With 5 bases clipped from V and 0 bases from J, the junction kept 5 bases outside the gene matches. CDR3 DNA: TGTGCCAGCAGTCGGGACAGCCCTAGCACAGATACGCAGTATTTT. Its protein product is CASSRDSPSTDTQYF.

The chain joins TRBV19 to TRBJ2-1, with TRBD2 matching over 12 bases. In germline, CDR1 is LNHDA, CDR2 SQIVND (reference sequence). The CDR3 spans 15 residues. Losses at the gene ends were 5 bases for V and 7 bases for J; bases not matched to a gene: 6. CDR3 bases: TGTGCCAGTAGTTCGACTAGCGGGAGATCAAATGAGCAGTTCTTC. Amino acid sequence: CASSSTSGRSNEQFF. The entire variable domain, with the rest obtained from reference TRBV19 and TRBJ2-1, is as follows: DGGITQSPKYLFRKEGQNVTLSCEQNLNHDAMYWYRQDPGQGLRLIYYSQIVNDFQKGDIAEGYSVSREKKESFPLTVTSAQKNPTAFYLCASSSTSGRSNEQFFGPGTRLTVL.

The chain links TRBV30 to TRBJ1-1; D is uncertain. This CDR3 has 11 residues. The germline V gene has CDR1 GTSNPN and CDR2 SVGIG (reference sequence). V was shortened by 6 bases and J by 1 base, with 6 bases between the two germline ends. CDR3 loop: CACRENTEAFF. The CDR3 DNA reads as TGTGCCTGCCGGGAGAACACTGAAGCTTTCTTT.

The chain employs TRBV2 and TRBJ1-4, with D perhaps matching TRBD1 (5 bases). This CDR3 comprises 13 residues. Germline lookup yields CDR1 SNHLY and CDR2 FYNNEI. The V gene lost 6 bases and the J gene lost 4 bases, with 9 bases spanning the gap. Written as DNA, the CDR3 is TGTGCCAGCAGGACAGCCAATAATGAAAAACTGTTTTTT. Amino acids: CASRTANNEKLFF.

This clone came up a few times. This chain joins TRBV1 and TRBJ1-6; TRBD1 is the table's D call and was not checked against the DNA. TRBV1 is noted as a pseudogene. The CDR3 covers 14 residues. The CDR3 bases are TGCACCAGCAGCCTATTTAGACAGGGATCACCCCTCCACTTT. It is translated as CTSSLFRQGSPLHF.